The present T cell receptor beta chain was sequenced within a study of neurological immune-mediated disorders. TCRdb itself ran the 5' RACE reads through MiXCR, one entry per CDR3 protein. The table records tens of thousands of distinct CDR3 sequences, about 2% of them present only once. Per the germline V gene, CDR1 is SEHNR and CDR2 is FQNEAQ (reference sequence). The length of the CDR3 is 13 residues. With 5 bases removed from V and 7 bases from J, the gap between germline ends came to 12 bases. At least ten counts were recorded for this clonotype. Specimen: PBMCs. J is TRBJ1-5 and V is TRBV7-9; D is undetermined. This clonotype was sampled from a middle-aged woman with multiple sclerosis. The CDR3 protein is CASSPSQDQPQHF. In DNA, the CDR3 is TGTGCCAGCAGCCCCAGTCAGGACCAGCCCCAGCATTTT.